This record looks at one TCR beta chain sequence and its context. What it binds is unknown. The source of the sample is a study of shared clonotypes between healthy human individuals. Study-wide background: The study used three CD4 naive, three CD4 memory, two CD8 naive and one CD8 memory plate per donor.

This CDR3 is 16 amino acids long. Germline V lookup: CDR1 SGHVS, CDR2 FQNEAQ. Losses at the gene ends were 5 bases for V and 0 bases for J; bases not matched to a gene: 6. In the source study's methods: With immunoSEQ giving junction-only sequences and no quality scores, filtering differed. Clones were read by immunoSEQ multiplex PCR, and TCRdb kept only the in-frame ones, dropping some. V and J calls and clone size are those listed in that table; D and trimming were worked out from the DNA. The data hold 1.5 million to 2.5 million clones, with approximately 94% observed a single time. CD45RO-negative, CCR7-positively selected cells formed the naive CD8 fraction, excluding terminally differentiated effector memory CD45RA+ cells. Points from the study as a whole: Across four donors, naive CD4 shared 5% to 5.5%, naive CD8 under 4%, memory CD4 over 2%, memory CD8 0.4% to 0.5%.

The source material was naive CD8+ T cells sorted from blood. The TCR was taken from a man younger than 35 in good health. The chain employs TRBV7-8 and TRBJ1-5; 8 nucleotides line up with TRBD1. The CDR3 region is CASSKTGAYSNQPQHF. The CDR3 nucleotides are TGTGCCAGCAGCAAGACAGGGGCCTATAGCAATCAGCCCCAGCATTTT.